The 12 T cell receptor beta chains in this list originate from one sample, sequenced in a study of blood T cell repertoires in COVID-19. Clones were sequenced by immunoSEQ multiplex PCR, and TCRdb holds only the in-frame ones, with some missing. The table shows about 270,000 clones, with around 85% occurring only once. Material: peripheral blood. The receptors originated from a human donor with COVID-19, enrolled during active disease. The donor label of this sample is uncertain.

The CDR3 spells CASSLGTGPTYEQYF. CDR3 nucleotide sequence: TGTGCCAGCAGCCTCGGGACAGGCCCTACCTACGAGCAGTACTTC. The gene calls are TRBV7-2 and TRBJ2-7; 8 bases agree with TRBD1. Germline-derived CDR1 and CDR2 are SGHTA and FQGNSA. The V and J ends lost 5 bases and 2 bases, in that order; junction bases with no gene match: 8. The CDR3 covers 15 residues.

V and J are TRBV5-1 and TRBJ2-3; no reliable D call. Germline assignment: CDR1 SGHRS and CDR2 YFSETQ. This CDR3 is built from 12 residues. The V end lost 2 bases, the J end lost 3 bases, and 4 bases lay between the germline ends. The CDR3 bases are TGCGCCAGCAGCTTACAAACAGATACGCAGTATTTT. This codes for CASSLQTDTQYF. Full variable domain (rest looked up from reference TRBV5-1 and TRBJ2-3): KAGVTQTPRYLIKTRGQQVTLSCSPISGHRSVSWYQQTPGQGLQFLFEYFSETQRNKGNFPGRFSGRQFSNSRSEMNVSTLELGDSALYLCASSLQTDTQYFGPGTRLTVL.

The chain links TRBV5-1 to TRBJ2-7; 10 positions agree with TRBD2. The CDR3 covers 17 residues. Germline loops: CDR1 SGHRS, CDR2 YFSETQ. V was pared by 1 base and J by 0 bases, with 7 bases of the junction left unmatched. The CDR3 protein is CASSLSTSGTSSYEQYF. CDR3 coding DNA: TGCGCCAGCAGCTTGTCAACTAGCGGGACGAGCTCCTACGAGCAGTACTTC.

There are a few counts of this clone. J is TRBJ1-5 and V is TRBV19; D remains ambiguous. The CDR3 is 14 residues long. Trimming stripped 3 bases from V and 1 base from J, with 7 bases between. Germline CDR1 LNHDA, CDR2 SQIVND (reference sequence). CDR3: CASSIPGSNQPQHF. The CDR3 nucleotides are TGTGCCAGTAGTATCCCCGGGAGCAATCAGCCCCAGCATTTT. The entire variable domain, with the rest obtained from reference TRBV19 and TRBJ1-5, is as follows: DGGITQSPKYLFRKEGQNVTLSCEQNLNHDAMYWYRQDPGQGLRLIYYSQIVNDFQKGDIAEGYSVSREKKESFPLTVTSAQKNPTAFYLCASSIPGSNQPQHFGDGTRLSIL.

The chain recombines TRBV18 with TRBJ1-2; D is undetermined. This CDR3 comprises 13 residues. Trimming removed 1 base at V and 3 bases at J, with 6 bases between. Germline CDR1 and CDR2: KGHSH and LQKENI. This chain's CDR3 is CASSPQRDYGYTF. The CDR3 coding sequence is TGTGCCAGCTCACCACAGAGGGACTATGGCTACACCTTC.

The genes are TRBV6-5 and TRBJ2-3, with 10 bases identical to TRBD2. CDR3 size: 14 residues. Per the germline V gene, CDR1 is MNHEY and CDR2 is SVGAGI. With V trimmed by 6 bases and J by 3 bases, 3 bases remained unmatched. This chain's CDR3 is CASRLAGGTDTQYF. The DNA for the CDR3 is TGTGCCAGCAGATTAGCGGGAGGAACAGATACGCAGTATTTT.

The gene calls are TRBV30 and TRBJ2-3, with 12 bases lining up with TRBD1. The CDR3 extends over 15 amino acids. Germline values: CDR1 GTSNPN, CDR2 SVGIG (reference sequence). After removal of 3 bases from V and 2 bases from J, the junction contained 3 bases not matched to a gene. The DNA of the CDR3 is TGTGCCTGGAGCCGGGACAGGGGGCTCACAGATACGCAGTATTTT. It yields the protein CAWSRDRGLTDTQYF.

V and J are TRBV29-1 and TRBJ2-1; no clear D. CDR1 and CDR2 (germline): SQVTM, ANQGSEA. V lost 4 bases and J lost 1, with 8 bases in between. The CDR3 covers 13 residues. Here the CDR3 reads CSVGAESYNEQFF. The CDR3, as DNA: TGCAGCGTTGGAGCTGAATCCTACAATGAGCAGTTCTTC.

The chain carries TRBV7-4 and TRBJ1-5, with D perhaps TRBD1 (6 bases). The CDR3 is made up of 16 amino acids. Germline values: CDR1 SGHVT, CDR2 SQSDAQ. V was trimmed by 1 base and J by 9 bases, leaving 19 bases between them. Here the CDR3 reads CASSLEILGHNPPQHF. The DNA of the CDR3 is TGTGCCAGCAGCTTAGAAATTTTGGGACACAACCCGCCCCAGCATTTT. The full variable domain, in which reference TRBV7-4 and TRBJ1-5 provide the parts outside the CDR3, is GAGVSQSPRYKVAKRGRDVALRCDSISGHVTLYWYRQTLGQGSEVLTYSQSDAQRDKSGRPSGRFSAERPERSVSTLKIQRTEQGDSAVYLCASSLEILGHNPPQHFGDGTRLSIL.

This CDR3 reads CASSVLQGGGQETQYF. The CDR3 DNA reads TGTGCCAGTAGTGTCCTACAGGGCGGGGGACAAGAGACCCAGTACTTC. The rearrangement links TRBV19 to TRBJ2-5; possibly TRBD2 for D (7 bases). Germline V lookup: CDR1 LNHDA, CDR2 SQIVND (reference sequence). The CDR3 length is 16 residues. V shed 5 bases and J shed 2 bases, with 18 bases lying between them.

The chain couples TRBV29-1 to TRBJ2-1, with 11 bases aligning to TRBD2. The CDR3 is 15 amino acids. Germline CDR1 and CDR2: SQVTM and ANQGSEA. V lost 6 bases to trimming and J lost 8 bases; unmatched junction nucleotides: 12. The CDR3 nucleotides read TGCAGCGTGGAAATAGCGGGAGGGCCTATTTATGAGCAGTTCTTC. It translates to CSVEIAGGPIYEQFF.

The CDR3 nucleotides read TGTGCCAGCACCGCTAGCGGGAAGTCCTACGAGCAGTACTTC. Translated, it gives CASTASGKSYEQYF. The rearrangement links TRBV6-5 to TRBJ2-7, with 9 bases aligning to TRBD2. V shed 7 bases and J 1 base; nucleotides not matched to a gene: 5. The CDR3 length is 14 residues. Germline-derived CDR1 and CDR2 are MNHEY and SVGAGI.